Shown below are 2 T cell receptor beta chains from a single sample sequenced in a study of neoadjuvant nivolumab and ipilimumab in lung cancer (TCRdb year 2020). This specimen's time point label, per the study, means: pretherapy, before neoadjuvant immune checkpoint inhibitors. Receptor amplification or capture employed the immunoSEQ multiplex PCR assay. Not all clones reach the TCRdb copy of this immuneACCESS table, which keeps in-frame sequences only. Checked studies attribute under half of the gap to unresolved V genes and leave the rest unexplained. Within this sample are about 18,000 clones, with approximately 87% of them counted one time only. Approximately 2.1% of the sample rests with the top ten. The sample was peripheral blood, taken before neoadjuvant nivolumab, alone or with ipilimumab. The receptors were gathered from an adult with non-small cell lung cancer.

V usage is TRBV5-4 and J usage is TRBJ1-2; 7 nucleotides line up with TRBD1. The CDR3 spans 14 residues. Looked up from germline, CDR1 is SGHNT and CDR2 is YYREEE (reference sequence). After removal of 4 bases from V and 5 bases from J, the junction contained 8 bases not matched to a gene. The CDR3 nucleotides are TGTGCCAGCAGCGGTACAGGGGTCAAATATGGCTACACCTTC. Amino acids: CASSGTGVKYGYTF.

The chain joins TRBV30 to TRBJ1-1; D call uncertain. The germline V gene has CDR1 GTSNPN and CDR2 SVGIG (reference sequence). The CDR3 totals 13 residues. V lost 1 base and J 3 bases, leaving 9 bases between the germline ends. The CDR3 here is CAWSDVTYTEAFF. CDR3 sequence (DNA): TGTGCCTGGAGTGACGTGACCTACACTGAAGCTTTCTTT.